One sample yielded the 23 T cell receptor beta chains listed below, sequenced in a study of monozygotic twins with inflammatory bowel disease. TCRdb re-analyzed the 5' RACE reads; it lists each CDR3 protein once, without DNA. This table holds over 100,000 distinct CDR3 sequences. Sequenced: blood. The receptors here all came from a human donor with ulcerative colitis or Crohn's disease, or a healthy co-twin of an affected twin (not recorded which).

The chain carries TRBV11-2 and TRBJ1-5. Germline V lookup: CDR1 SGHAT, CDR2 FQNNGV. The CDR3 is 15 amino acids. This CDR3 is CASSLSGASNQPQHF.

The genes are TRBV6-5 and TRBJ2-2; TCRdb's D gene call, TRBD2, goes unchecked for lack of DNA. The CDR3 sequence is 16 residues long. CDR1 and CDR2 (germline): MNHEY, SVGAGI. This CDR3 reads CASSYPGLADTGELFF.

The chain joins TRBV18 to TRBJ2-3; absent DNA, TCRdb's TRBD1 call cannot be checked. Germline loops: CDR1 KGHSH, CDR2 LQKENI. The CDR3 has 15 residues. The CDR3 loop reads CASSPETELTDTQYF.

V gene TRBV5-4 combines with J gene TRBJ1-1. Germline V gene data show CDR1 as SGHNT and CDR2 as YYREEE (reference sequence). This CDR3 is built from 15 residues. CDR3 sequence reads: CASSWDRVSLTEAFF.

The J gene is TRBJ2-3, the V gene TRBV3-1. This CDR3 comprises 16 residues. Germline V CDR1 and CDR2: LGHDT, YNNKEL (reference sequence). CDR3 sequence: CASSQDLGRSTDTQYF.

This chain's CDR3 is CSASNPGTGLNEQYF. This chain uses TRBV20-1 with TRBJ2-7; TCRdb proposes TRBD1, but this gene call is untestable without DNA. This CDR3 has 15 residues. Germline-derived CDR1 and CDR2 are DFQATT and SNEGSKA (reference sequence).

The chain combines TRBV7-6 with TRBJ2-1. CDR1 and CDR2 from the germline V gene are SGHVS and FNYEAQ. The CDR3 covers 15 residues. The CDR3 reads CASSSRLGSYNEQFF.

The rearrangement links TRBV29-1 to TRBJ2-5; TCRdb calls TRBD1, which cannot be checked without DNA. The length of the CDR3 is 13 residues. Germline CDR1 SQVTM, CDR2 ANQGSEA. CDR3 region: CSVELGGGETQYF.

This chain uses TRBV20-1 with TRBJ2-7; TCRdb designates TRBD1, a call that cannot be tested without DNA. CDR3 length equals 14 residues. Germline loops: CDR1 DFQATT, CDR2 SNEGSKA (reference sequence). CDR3 residues: CSAIWTGAVYEQYF.

The chain uses TRBV5-6 and TRBJ2-1; without DNA, the TCRdb call of TRBD1 cannot be checked. The CDR3 sequence is 16 residues long. The germline CDR1 and CDR2 sequences are SGHDT and YYEEEE. CDR3 sequence: CASSLPTGLVVNEQFF.

The genes are TRBV6-1 and TRBJ1-5. CDR1 is MNHNS and CDR2 is SASEGT in the germline V gene. The CDR3 length is 16 residues. CDR3 residues: CASSDTSFLNNQPQHF.

The chain uses TRBV10-3 and TRBJ2-3; TCRdb's D gene call, TRBD2, goes unchecked for lack of DNA. From germline, CDR1 is ENHRY and CDR2 SYGVKD. The CDR3 consists of 16 residues. This CDR3 reads CAIRLGIAGEADTQYF.

The chain is built from TRBV2 and TRBJ2-1; TCRdb picks TRBD1, but there is no DNA to check that call. The CDR3 length is 15 residues. CDR1 is SNHLY, CDR2 FYNNEI, per germline. The CDR3 spells CASSPPGPGKDEQFF.

The CDR3 spells CASSLASGDETQYF. This chain uses TRBV5-5 with TRBJ2-5; TCRdb reports TRBD2, a call that lacks DNA to check it against. This CDR3 is 14 amino acids long. The germline V gene encodes CDR1 SGHKS and CDR2 YYEKEE (reference sequence).

The genes are TRBV9 and TRBJ2-4; TCRdb returns TRBD1, unconfirmable since there is no DNA. The CDR3 runs 15 residues. Germline V lookup: CDR1 SGDLS, CDR2 YYNGEE. CDR3 loop: CASSALGQGNSMQYF.

This chain links TRBV11-2 with TRBJ2-5; the TCRdb call, TRBD2, lacks DNA for checking. The CDR3 is 17 amino acids. The germline CDR1 and CDR2 sequences are SGHAT and FQNNGV. CDR3 region: CASSLDRGGPFKQTQYF.

The CDR3 sequence: CASSTRWQGDYNEQFF. This sequence joins TRBV6-2 or TRBV6-3 and TRBJ2-1; TCRdb lists TRBD1, though no DNA is available to test this call. Looked up from germline, CDR1 is MNHEY and CDR2 is SVGEGT. CDR3 length: 16 residues.

The chain employs TRBV7-3 and TRBJ1-6; TCRdb names TRBD1, which stays unverified in the absence of DNA. Germline CDR1 is SGHTA and CDR2 is FQGTGA. The CDR3 has 14 amino acids. CDR3 protein: CASSPDRGRAPLHF.

This sequence joins TRBV18 and TRBJ1-5; the D call of TRBD1 rests on TCRdb alone, since no DNA is present to check it. There are 13 residues in the CDR3. Germline V lookup: CDR1 KGHSH, CDR2 LQKENI. The chain's CDR3 is CASSIQGSQPQHF.

The chain uses TRBV12-2 and TRBJ1-4. TRBV12-2 is assigned pseudogene status. The CDR3 loop spans 15 amino acids. The CDR3 sequence: CASRLKFPVNEKLFF.

The gene calls are TRBV11-3 and TRBJ1-2. From germline, CDR1 is SGHNT and CDR2 YENEEA. This CDR3 region has 15 residues. The CDR3 here is CASSFLRPFGDGYTF.

The V call is TRBV18, the J call TRBJ2-1. This CDR3 spans 15 amino acids. Germline V gives CDR1 KGHSH, CDR2 LQKENI. The CDR3 protein is CASSMSTRSYNEQFF. Full variable domain (remainder filled in from reference TRBV18 and TRBJ2-1): NAGVMQNPRHLVRRRGQEARLRCSPMKGHSHVYWYRQLPEEGLKFMVYLQKENIIDESGMPKERFSAEFPKEGPSILRIQQVVRGDSAAYFCASSMSTRSYNEQFFGPGTRLTVL.

J is TRBJ1-5 and V is TRBV10-3; TCRdb's D call, TRBD1, is unchecked because there is no DNA. The CDR3 contains 15 residues. The germline gives CDR1 ENHRY, CDR2 SYGVKD. CDR3 residues: CAISLGQGGNQPQHF.